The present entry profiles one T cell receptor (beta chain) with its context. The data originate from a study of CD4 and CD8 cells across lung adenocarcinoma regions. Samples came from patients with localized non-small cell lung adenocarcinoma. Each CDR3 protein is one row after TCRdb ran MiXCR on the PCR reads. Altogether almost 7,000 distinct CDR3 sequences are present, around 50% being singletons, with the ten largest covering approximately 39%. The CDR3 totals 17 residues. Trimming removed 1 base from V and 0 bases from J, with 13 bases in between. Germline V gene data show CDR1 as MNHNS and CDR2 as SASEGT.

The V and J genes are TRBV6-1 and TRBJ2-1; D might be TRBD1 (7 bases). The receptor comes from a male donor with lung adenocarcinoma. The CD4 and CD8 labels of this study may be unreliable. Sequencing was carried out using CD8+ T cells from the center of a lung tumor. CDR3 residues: CASSEGAGGSSYNEQFF. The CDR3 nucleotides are TGTGCCAGCAGTGAAGGAGCAGGGGGGAGCTCCTACAATGAGCAGTTCTTC.